This is a list of T cell receptor beta chains from one sample in a study of cytomegalovirus exposure and HLA in healthy donors. TCRdb keeps only in-frame clones here, not all; method: immunoSEQ multiplex PCR. The sample consists of roughly 48,000 clones, 65% to 85% of them appearing once. Source material: PBMCs. Receptors were obtained from a man younger than 35 in good health and CMV-seronegative. Each CDR3 is given with its conserved first and last residue. D genes are given only for firm matches. Some rows mark clone size as missing; the rest say once, few, many or name a class of expanded clone.

TRBV10-3	TRBJ2-5	NA	13	NA	CAISRLEEETQYF	TGTGCCATCAGTAGACTAGAAGAGGAGACCCAGTACTTC
TRBV6-1	TRBJ2-6	few	14	NA	CASRTESGANVLTF	TGTGCCAGCAGGACAGAATCTGGGGCCAACGTCCTGACTTTC
TRBV11-2	TRBJ1-2	NA	17	TRBD1	CASSSIQTDRANYGYTF	TGTGCCAGCAGCTCCATTCAAACGGACAGGGCAAACTATGGCTACACCTTC
TRBV7-6	TRBJ2-7	NA	15	TRBD2	CASSLSSGSADEQYF	TGTGCCAGCAGCTTATCTAGCGGGAGCGCCGACGAGCAGTACTTC
TRBV13	TRBJ2-3	NA	15	TRBD2	CASSLYLLAGDTQYF	TGTGCCAGCAGCTTATATTTACTAGCGGGAGATACGCAGTATTTT
TRBV2	TRBJ1-2	NA	13	TRBD1	CASSEVEGAGYTF	TGTGCCAGCAGTGAAGTGGAGGGGGCTGGCTACACCTTC
TRBV5-5	TRBJ2-5	NA	14	NA	CASSLVQGRETQYF	TGTGCCAGCAGCTTGGTGCAGGGGCGGGAGACCCAGTACTTC
TRBV21-1	TRBJ2-7	NA	15	NA	CASSKRLRSTYEQYF	TGTGCCAGCAGCAAACGGTTGAGATCTACCTACGAGCAGTACTTC
TRBV19	TRBJ2-3	few	13	NA	CASSPGSTDTQYF	TGTGCCAGTAGCCCCGGGAGCACAGATACGCAGTATTTT
TRBV9	TRBJ2-7	NA	14	NA	CASSVVGGPDEQYF	TGTGCCAGCAGCGTGGTCGGGGGGCCAGACGAGCAGTACTTC
TRBV7-9	TRBJ1-5	NA	14	TRBD1	CASSLGTDYQPQHF	TGTGCCAGCAGCCTCGGGACAGATTATCAGCCCCAGCATTTT
TRBV5-4	TRBJ1-4	few	16	NA	CASSLLGGSTNEKLFF	TGTGCCAGCAGCTTGTTAGGGGGATCAACTAATGAAAAACTGTTTTTT
TRBV28	TRBJ2-1	NA	15	TRBD2	CASPPSSGPSNEQFF	TGTGCCAGCCCGCCCTCTAGCGGGCCCTCCAATGAGCAGTTCTTC
TRBV6-1	TRBJ1-2	few	14	TRBD1	CASSELGTGYGYTF	TGTGCCAGCAGTGAATTAGGGACAGGGTATGGCTACACCTTC
TRBV5-4	TRBJ2-7	once	15	TRBD1	CASSVGQASSYEQYF	TGTGCCAGCAGCGTTGGACAGGCGAGTTCCTACGAGCAGTACTTC
TRBV10-1	TRBJ1-5	once	14	TRBD1	CASSHRGVSQPQHF	TGCGCCAGCAGTCACAGGGGGGTGAGCCAGCCCCAGCATTTT
TRBV19	TRBJ1-1	once	14	NA	CASSIQGRNTEAFF	TGTGCCAGTAGTATTCAGGGGCGAAACACTGAAGCTTTCTTT
TRBV6-5	TRBJ2-3	NA	15	NA	CASTDPGGAFDTQYF	TGTGCCAGCACCGACCCTGGGGGGGCGTTTGATACGCAGTATTTT
TRBV6-5	TRBJ1-5	NA	14	TRBD1	CASRGQGGNQPQHF	TGTGCCAGCAGGGGACAGGGGGGCAATCAGCCCCAGCATTTT
TRBV10-3	TRBJ2-7	few	13	NA	CAISGGQPYEQYF	TGTGCCATCAGTGGGGGACAACCCTACGAGCAGTACTTC
TRBV2	TRBJ1-1	once	13	TRBD1	CASRDRVNTEAFF	TGTGCCAGCAGGGACAGGGTGAACACTGAAGCTTTCTTT
TRBV30	TRBJ2-1	NA	11	NA	CAWNRRDEQFF	TGTGCCTGGAATAGGAGGGATGAGCAGTTCTTC
TRBV6-1	TRBJ2-5	NA	13	NA	CASSEGVPGTQYF	TGTGCCAGCAGTGAAGGCGTACCCGGTACCCAGTACTTC
TRBV6-6	TRBJ2-1	NA	13	NA	CATRTYRFNEQFF	TGTGCCACCCGGACCTACAGGTTCAATGAGCAGTTCTTC
TRBV7-2	TRBJ1-1	NA	15	NA	CASSLVSGEGTEAFF	TGTGCCAGCAGCTTAGTTAGTGGGGAGGGCACTGAAGCTTTCTTT
TRBV5-1	TRBJ1-5	few	14	NA	CASSLDSQGQPQHF	TGCGCCAGCAGCTTGGATTCCCAGGGTCAGCCCCAGCATTTT
TRBV5-6	TRBJ1-1	NA	12	NA	CASSGQNTEAFF	TGTGCCAGCAGCGGACAGAACACTGAAGCTTTCTTT
TRBV4-3	TRBJ1-2	NA	15	NA	CASSQGWGSNYGYTF	TGCGCCAGCAGCCAAGGTTGGGGCAGTAACTATGGCTACACCTTC
TRBV7-8	TRBJ2-5	NA	15	TRBD2	CASSLRLAEEETQYF	TGTGCCAGCAGCTTACGACTAGCGGAAGAAGAGACCCAGTACTTC
TRBV6-5	TRBJ2-6	NA	13	NA	CASSPGGANVLTF	TGTGCCAGCAGTCCCGGGGGGGCCAACGTCCTGACTTTC
TRBV29-1	TRBJ2-7	NA	13	NA	CSVGPGQPYEQYF	TGCAGCGTTGGGCCTGGACAGCCCTACGAGCAGTACTTC
TRBV2	TRBJ2-5	NA	13	NA	CASSEQGPLTQYF	TGTGCCAGCAGTGAACAGGGGCCGCTGACCCAGTACTTC
TRBV7-9	TRBJ1-5	few	14	TRBD1	CASSHRGPNQPQHF	TGTGCCAGCAGCCACAGGGGGCCAAATCAGCCCCAGCATTTT
TRBV18	TRBJ1-1	few	14	NA	CASAQSGGLTEAFF	TGTGCCAGCGCACAATCGGGAGGGCTCACTGAAGCTTTCTTT
TRBV5-6	TRBJ2-7	few	13	TRBD1	CASSLGQGGEQYF	TGTGCCAGCAGCTTGGGACAGGGGGGCGAGCAGTACTTC
TRBV5-1	TRBJ2-5	NA	11	NA	CASSYSETQYF	TGCGCCAGCAGCTACTCGGAGACCCAGTACTTC
TRBV2	TRBJ1-2	NA	17	NA	CARAREWSGVINYGYTF	TGTGCCAGAGCCCGCGAATGGTCGGGGGTCATCAACTATGGCTACACCTTC
TRBV28	TRBJ1-3	NA	15	NA	CASSSSSGSGNTIYF	TGTGCCAGCAGTTCAAGTTCGGGATCGGGAAACACCATATATTTT
TRBV10-1	TRBJ1-1	NA	13	NA	CASTLGVNTEAFF	TGCGCCAGCACCCTAGGGGTCAACACTGAAGCTTTCTTT
TRBV7-8	TRBJ2-1	few	15	TRBD2	CASSLGAGGLNEQFF	TGTGCCAGCAGCTTAGGGGCGGGAGGGCTCAATGAGCAGTTCTTC
TRBV9	TRBJ2-7	NA	16	NA	CASSVLTAWGPTEQYF	TGTGCCAGCAGCGTCCTAACTGCTTGGGGCCCTACCGAGCAGTACTTC
TRBV6-6	TRBJ1-2	NA	15	NA	CASSTSPGTFQGYTF	TGTGCCAGCAGTACCAGCCCCGGGACTTTCCAAGGCTACACCTTC
TRBV5-4	TRBJ1-2	NA	14	NA	CASSDVQGKSRYTF	TGTGCCAGCAGCGACGTACAGGGCAAATCGCGCTACACCTTC
TRBV28	TRBJ1-4	NA	13	NA	CASRDSRNEKLFF	TGTGCCAGCAGGGACAGCCGTAATGAAAAACTGTTTTTT
TRBV11-2	TRBJ1-4	NA	14	NA	CASSFAGNPEKLFF	TGTGCCAGCAGCTTTGCAGGGAATCCGGAAAAACTGTTTTTT
TRBV5-5	TRBJ2-7	NA	16	NA	CASSLPRIQSLDEQYF	TGTGCCAGCAGCTTACCTAGGATCCAGTCCCTAGACGAGCAGTACTTC
TRBV28	TRBJ2-5	NA	13	NA	CASSYDWHETQYF	TGTGCCAGCAGCTATGACTGGCACGAGACCCAGTACTTC
TRBV7-8	TRBJ1-1	NA	14	NA	CASSSEQVNTEAFF	TGTGCCAGCAGCTCCGAACAGGTGAACACTGAAGCTTTCTTT
TRBV9	TRBJ1-5	once	14	NA	CASSPREAGQPQHF	TGTGCCAGCAGCCCCAGAGAGGCGGGTCAGCCCCAGCATTTT
TRBV4-3	TRBJ1-2	once	14	NA	CASSQANRADGYTF	TGCGCCAGCAGCCAAGCGAACAGGGCCGATGGCTACACCTTC
TRBV19	TRBJ1-5	NA	12	TRBD1	CASSDRGQPQHF	TGTGCCAGTAGCGACAGGGGACAGCCCCAGCATTTT
TRBV6-5	TRBJ2-5	few	14	NA	CASSYSTGRETQYF	TGTGCCAGCAGTTACTCGACGGGTAGGGAGACCCAGTACTTC
TRBV4-1	TRBJ1-1	few	17	TRBD1	CASSVQSQGPLNTEAFF	TGCGCCAGCAGCGTGCAGTCACAGGGGCCCCTGAACACTGAAGCTTTCTTT
TRBV29-1	TRBJ2-2	NA	15	NA	CSVERAGVGTGGLFF	TGCAGCGTTGAAAGGGCAGGAGTAGGGACCGGGGGGCTGTTTTTT
TRBV2	TRBJ2-7	NA	13	TRBD2	CASRTPGLPEQYF	TGTGCCAGCAGGACCCCGGGACTACCTGAGCAGTACTTC
TRBV6-1	TRBJ2-7	NA	15	TRBD1	CASSGGTTGGYEQYF	TGTGCCAGCAGTGGGGGTACGACAGGGGGCTACGAGCAGTACTTC